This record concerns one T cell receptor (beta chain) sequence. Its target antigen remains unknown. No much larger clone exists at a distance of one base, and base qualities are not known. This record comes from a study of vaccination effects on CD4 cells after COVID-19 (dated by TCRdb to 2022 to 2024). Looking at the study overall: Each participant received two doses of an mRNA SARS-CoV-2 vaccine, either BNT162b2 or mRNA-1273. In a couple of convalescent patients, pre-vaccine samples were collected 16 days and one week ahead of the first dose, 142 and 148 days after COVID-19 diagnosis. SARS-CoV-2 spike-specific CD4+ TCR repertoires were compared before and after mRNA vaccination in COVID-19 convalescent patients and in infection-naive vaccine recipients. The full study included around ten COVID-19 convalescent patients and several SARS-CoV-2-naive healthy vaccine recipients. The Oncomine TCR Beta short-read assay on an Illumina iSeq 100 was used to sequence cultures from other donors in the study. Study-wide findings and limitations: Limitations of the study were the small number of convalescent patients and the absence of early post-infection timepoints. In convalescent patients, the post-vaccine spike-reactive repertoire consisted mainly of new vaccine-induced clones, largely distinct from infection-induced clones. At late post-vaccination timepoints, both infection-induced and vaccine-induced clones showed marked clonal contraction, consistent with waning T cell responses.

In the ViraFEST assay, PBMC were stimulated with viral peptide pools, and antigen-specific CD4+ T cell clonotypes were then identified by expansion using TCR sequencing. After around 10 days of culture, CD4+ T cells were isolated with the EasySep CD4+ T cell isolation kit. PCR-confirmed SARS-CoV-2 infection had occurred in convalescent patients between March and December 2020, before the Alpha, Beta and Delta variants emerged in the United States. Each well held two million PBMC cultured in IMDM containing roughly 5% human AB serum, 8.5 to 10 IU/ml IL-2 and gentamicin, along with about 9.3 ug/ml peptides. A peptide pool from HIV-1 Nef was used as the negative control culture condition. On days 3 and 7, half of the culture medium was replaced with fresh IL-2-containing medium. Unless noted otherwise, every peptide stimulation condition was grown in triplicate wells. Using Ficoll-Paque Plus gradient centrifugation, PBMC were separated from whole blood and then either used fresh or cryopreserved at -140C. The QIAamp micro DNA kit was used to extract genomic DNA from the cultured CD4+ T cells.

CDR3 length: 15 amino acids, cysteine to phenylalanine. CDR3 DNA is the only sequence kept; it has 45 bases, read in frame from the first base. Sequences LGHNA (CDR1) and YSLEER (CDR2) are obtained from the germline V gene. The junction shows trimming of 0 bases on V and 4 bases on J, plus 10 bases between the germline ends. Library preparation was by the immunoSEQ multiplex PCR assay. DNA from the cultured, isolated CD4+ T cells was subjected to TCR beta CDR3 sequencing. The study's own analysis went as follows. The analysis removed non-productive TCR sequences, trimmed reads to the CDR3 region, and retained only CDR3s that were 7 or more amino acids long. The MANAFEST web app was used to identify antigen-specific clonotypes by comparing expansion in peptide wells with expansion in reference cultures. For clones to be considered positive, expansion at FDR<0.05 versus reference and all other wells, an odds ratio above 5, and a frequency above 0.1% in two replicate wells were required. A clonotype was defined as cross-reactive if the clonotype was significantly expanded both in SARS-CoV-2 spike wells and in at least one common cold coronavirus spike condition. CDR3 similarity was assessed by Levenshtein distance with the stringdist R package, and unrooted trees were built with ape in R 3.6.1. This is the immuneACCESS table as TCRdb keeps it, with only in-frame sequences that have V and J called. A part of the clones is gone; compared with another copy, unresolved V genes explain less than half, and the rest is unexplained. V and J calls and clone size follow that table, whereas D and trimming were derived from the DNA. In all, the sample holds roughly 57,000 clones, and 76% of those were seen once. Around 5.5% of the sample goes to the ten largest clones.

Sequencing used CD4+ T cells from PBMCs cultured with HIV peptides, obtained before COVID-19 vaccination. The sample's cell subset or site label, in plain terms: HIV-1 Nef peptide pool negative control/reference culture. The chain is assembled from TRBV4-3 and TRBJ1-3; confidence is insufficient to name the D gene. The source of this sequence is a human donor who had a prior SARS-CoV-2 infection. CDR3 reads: CASSQDWRAGNTIYF. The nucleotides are TGCGCCAGCAGCCAAGACTGGCGGGCCGGAAACACCATATATTTT.